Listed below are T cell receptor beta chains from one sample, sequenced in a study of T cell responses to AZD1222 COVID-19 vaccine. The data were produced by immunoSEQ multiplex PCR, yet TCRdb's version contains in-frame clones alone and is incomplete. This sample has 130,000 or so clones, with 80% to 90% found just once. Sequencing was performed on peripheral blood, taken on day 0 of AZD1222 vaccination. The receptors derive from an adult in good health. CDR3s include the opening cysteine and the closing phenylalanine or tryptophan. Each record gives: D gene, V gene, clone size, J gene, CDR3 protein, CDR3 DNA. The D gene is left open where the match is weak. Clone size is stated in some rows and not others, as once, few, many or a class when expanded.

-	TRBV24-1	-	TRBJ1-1	CATSDGADRGNEAFF	TGTGCCACCAGTGATGGGGCTGACCGGGGAAATGAAGCTTTCTTT
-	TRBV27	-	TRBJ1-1	CASSSSGAGNTEAFF	TGTGCCAGCAGTTCCTCAGGGGCGGGGAACACTGAAGCTTTCTTT
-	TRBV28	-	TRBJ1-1	CASSSTTTEAFF	TGTGCCAGCAGTTCAACTACCACTGAAGCTTTCTTT
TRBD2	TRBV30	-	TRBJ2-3	CAWSLAGDGTDTQYF	TGTGCCTGGAGCCTAGCGGGAGATGGCACAGATACGCAGTATTTT
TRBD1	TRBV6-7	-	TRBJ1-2	CASPTGIPYGYTF	TGTGCCAGCCCGACAGGGATCCCCTATGGCTACACCTTC
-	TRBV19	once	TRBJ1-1	CASTPGLTNTEAFF	TGTGCCAGTACCCCGGGACTGACAAACACTGAAGCTTTCTTT
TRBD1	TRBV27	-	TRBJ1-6	CASSLSRGLYNSPLHF	TGTGCCAGCAGTTTATCGAGGGGGCTATATAATTCACCCCTCCACTTT
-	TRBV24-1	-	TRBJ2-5	CATSDSRGGETQYF	TGTGCCACCAGTGACTCCAGGGGAGGGGAGACCCAGTACTTC
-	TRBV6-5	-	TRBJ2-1	CASSTGAHEQFF	TGTGCCAGCAGCACGGGAGCCCATGAGCAGTTCTTC
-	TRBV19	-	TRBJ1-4	CASIGNAVEKLFF	TGTGCCAGTATCGGCAATGCAGTGGAAAAACTGTTTTTT
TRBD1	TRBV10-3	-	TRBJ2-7	CAIMTGGRSYEQYF	TGTGCCATCATGACAGGGGGCCGATCCTACGAGCAGTACTTC
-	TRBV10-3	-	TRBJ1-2	CAISELDTNYGYTF	TGTGCCATCAGTGAGCTCGACACGAACTATGGCTACACCTTC
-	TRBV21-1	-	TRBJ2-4	CASSRTKRAGVAKNIQYF	TGTGCCAGCAGCAGGACTAAACGAGCAGGGGTAGCCAAAAACATTCAGTACTTC
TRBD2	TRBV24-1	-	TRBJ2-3	CATSDFSGGTDTQYF	TGTGCCACCAGTGATTTTAGCGGGGGCACAGATACGCAGTATTTT
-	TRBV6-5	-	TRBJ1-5	CASSPNSDWAQHF	TGTGCCAGCAGCCCAAACTCTGACTGGGCCCAGCATTTT
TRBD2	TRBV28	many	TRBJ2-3	CASSFLAGTDTQYF	TGTGCCAGCAGTTTCCTAGCGGGCACAGATACGCAGTATTTT
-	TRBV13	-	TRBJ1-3	CASSSEGDSGNTIYF	TGTGCCAGCAGCTCGGAGGGGGACTCTGGAAACACCATATATTTT